The rows below give T cell receptor beta chains drawn from one sample of a study of blood T cells in healthy people across ages. MiXCR, run by TCRdb on the 5' RACE reads, gives a single entry per CDR3 protein. The table shows roughly 1.4 million distinct CDR3 sequences, with approximately 63% occurring only once. The sample was blood. The receptors stem from a man between 18 and 35 years old in good health. Both conserved end residues are part of each CDR3. The D gene is left open where the match is weak. A clone size is listed for some rows: how often the clone was seen (once, few, many), or a class if it is expanded.

>TRBJ2-7|TRBV9|few|.
TGTGCCAGCAGCGTAGGGCCTAGCGCATCCTACGAGCAGTACTTC
CASSVGPSASYEQYF
>TRBJ1-2|TRBV12-3/TRBV12-4|few|TRBD1
TGTGCCAGCAGTTTTGGACAGGGAAGATATGGCTACACCTTC
CASSFGQGRYGYTF
>TRBJ2-1|TRBV27|.|TRBD2
TGTGCCAGCAGTTTAGGGACTAGCGGAAACAATGAGCAGTTCTTC
CASSLGTSGNNEQFF
>TRBJ1-5|TRBV6-1|few|TRBD1
TGTGCCAGCACCTACCTTCCCCGAACAGGGGAGGGCAATCAGCCCCAGCATTTT
CASTYLPRTGEGNQPQHF
>TRBJ2-7|TRBV7-9|.|.
TGTGCCAGCAGCTTCGAAGACGGAGGCGACGAGCAGTACTTC
CASSFEDGGDEQYF
>TRBJ2-3|TRBV27|.|.
TGTGCCAGCAGAGCCGGTGACGGCACAGATACGCAGTATTTT
CASRAGDGTDTQYF
>TRBJ2-7|TRBV2|.|TRBD1
TGTGCCAGCAGTGAAGGACAGGGACCATCCTACGAGCAGTACTTC
CASSEGQGPSYEQYF
>TRBJ2-2|TRBV11-2|few|.
TGTGCCAGCAGCACCACTAGGACGGGGGAGCTGTTTTTT
CASSTTRTGELFF
>TRBJ1-2|TRBV20-1|.|.
TGCAGTGCTAGTTATCTCAGGACAGAAGACTATGGCTACACCTTC
CSASYLRTEDYGYTF
>TRBJ1-1|TRBV5-7|.|TRBD1
TGTGCCAGCAGCTTGGCGGACAGGGGCGGCACTGAAGCTTTCTTT
CASSLADRGGTEAFF
>TRBJ1-2|TRBV14|few|.
TGTGCCAGCAGCCCAAATTCGTCGCAGTTTTCCACGTACTATGGCTACACCTTC
CASSPNSSQFSTYYGYTF
>TRBJ1-6|TRBV20-1|.|.
TGCAGTGCTAGATTACGGGCCCTTAATTCACCCCTCCACTTT
CSARLRALNSPLHF
>TRBJ2-7|TRBV7-9|.|TRBD1
TGTGCCAGCAGCAACACAGGGGGCACCTACGAGCAGTACTTC
CASSNTGGTYEQYF
>TRBJ2-7|TRBV14|.|TRBD2
TGTGCCAGCAGCCAGCTAGGGACTACCTACGAGCAGTACTTC
CASSQLGTTYEQYF
>TRBJ1-1|TRBV10-3|.|.
TGTGCCATCAGTGAGTCTACACAGGGCGGCGCTTTCTTT
CAISESTQGGAFF
>TRBJ2-1|TRBV20-1|.|.
TGCAGTGCTAGAGTGCTCTCCCCCTCCTGGGCGGATGAGCAGTTCTTC
CSARVLSPSWADEQFF
>TRBJ2-3|TRBV25-1|few|TRBD2
TGTGCCAGCAGTGATCCGGGACTAGCGGGACGTGATACGCAGTATTTT
CASSDPGLAGRDTQYF
>TRBJ2-7|TRBV7-9|.|.
TGTGCCAGCAGCGCACGACAGGCCTCCCCCCCCTACGAGCAGTACTTC
CASSARQASPPYEQYF
>TRBJ2-1|TRBV29-1|.|.
TGCAGCGTTGAAGAGGGGCTGGAGGGGTTCTTC
CSVEEGLEGFF
>TRBJ2-1|TRBV11-2|once|TRBD1
TGTGCCAGCAGCTCCGGATGGACAGGGGATAAATTAGAGTTCTTC
CASSSGWTGDKLEFF
>TRBJ1-4|TRBV20-1|.|TRBD1
TGCAGTGCTAACGACAGGGTTCACGAAAAACTGTTTTTT
CSANDRVHEKLFF
>TRBJ2-1|TRBV15|once|.
TGTGCCACCAGCAGGGGTCGGGGAGGTCCGCAGTTCTTC
CATSRGRGGPQFF
>TRBJ1-1|TRBV7-8|.|.
TGTGCCAGCAGCTTAGCGAGGGGCCCTACGAACACTGAAGCTTTCTTT
CASSLARGPTNTEAFF
>TRBJ1-4|TRBV20-1|.|.
TGCAGTGCTAGAGCGGGCAGGGAGAGTGAAAAACTGTTTTTT
CSARAGRESEKLFF
>TRBJ2-5|TRBV4-3|few|TRBD2
TGCGCCAGCAGCCAAGAGGTGCGGGGTAGCGGGGTCCAAGAGACCCAGTACTTC
CASSQEVRGSGVQETQYF
>TRBJ2-7|TRBV3-1|.|TRBD1
TGTGCCAGCAGCCAAGAAGACAGGGATTCCTACGAGCAGTACTTC
CASSQEDRDSYEQYF
>TRBJ2-5|TRBV25-1|few|.
TGTGCCAGCAGTGAATATGGTACAGAGACCCAGTACTTC
CASSEYGTETQYF
>TRBJ2-7|TRBV6-2/TRBV6-3|.|.
TGTGCCAGCAGCCGGGACACCATATTTTCCGACGAGCAGTACTTC
CASSRDTIFSDEQYF
>TRBJ2-5|TRBV20-1|.|.
TGCAGTGCTAGACTAGGGAAGACCCAGTACTTC
CSARLGKTQYF
>TRBJ1-6|TRBV7-2|.|.
TGTGCCAGCAGCTTAAGTTCTCAGCTTAATTCACCCCTCCACTTT
CASSLSSQLNSPLHF
>TRBJ1-2|TRBV12-3/TRBV12-4|.|.
TGTGCCAGCAGTCCCAGGGACAAGCGATTTTCCTATGGCTACACCTTC
CASSPRDKRFSYGYTF
>TRBJ1-1|TRBV4-1|.|.
TGCGCCAGCAGCCAAACGGGACGGAACACTGAAGCTTTCTTT
CASSQTGRNTEAFF
>TRBJ2-4|TRBV20-1|few|.
TGCAGTGCTAGAGCTGGGACTCCACCGGGGGAAAACATTCAGTACTTC
CSARAGTPPGENIQYF
>TRBJ2-1|TRBV29-1|.|.
TGCAGCGTTCCTGGGGACTACAATGAGCAGTTCTTC
CSVPGDYNEQFF
>TRBJ2-4|TRBV20-1|.|TRBD1
TGCAGTGCATTAGGGACAGGAGGGGGCATTCAGTACTTC
CSALGTGGGIQYF
>TRBJ2-1|TRBV20-1|.|TRBD1
TGCAGTGCTACCTGGGACAGGGCTCACTCCTACAATGAGCAGTTCTTC
CSATWDRAHSYNEQFF
>TRBJ2-5|TRBV12-3/TRBV12-4|.|TRBD2
TGTGCCAGCAGTGTCCGGACTAGCGGTAAAGAGACCCAGTACTTC
CASSVRTSGKETQYF
>TRBJ2-3|TRBV7-2|few|.
TGTGCCAGCAGCTTAATCGGGGTGGATACGCAGTATTTT
CASSLIGVDTQYF
>TRBJ2-1|TRBV6-2/TRBV6-3|.|.
TGTGCCAGCAGTTACTATTACGGCAATGAGCAGTTCTTC
CASSYYYGNEQFF
>TRBJ2-1|TRBV12-3/TRBV12-4|once|.
TGTGCCAGCAGATTCCGCGGGACACTCAACAATGAGCAGTTCTTC
CASRFRGTLNNEQFF
>TRBJ2-7|TRBV4-1|few|.
TGCGCCAGCAGCCAACCACTAGTATCGGTTAACGAGCAGTACTTC
CASSQPLVSVNEQYF
>TRBJ2-7|TRBV3-1|.|.
TGTGCCAGCAGCTCTTTTACGGGGAGCTACGAGCAGTACTTC
CASSSFTGSYEQYF
>TRBJ2-1|TRBV29-1|once|.
TGCAGCGTTATCGGCGGAGAATACAATGAGCAGTTCTTC
CSVIGGEYNEQFF
>TRBJ2-3|TRBV7-7|.|.
TGTGCTAGCAGTCGAGAAGGGGGGTTTCTCACAGATACGCAGTATTTT
CASSREGGFLTDTQYF
>TRBJ2-7|TRBV7-2|once|.
TGTGCCAGCAGCTTAGGGGCGCGACCGGGTCCGAGTGCCTACGAGCAGTACTTC
CASSLGARPGPSAYEQYF
>TRBJ2-3|TRBV20-1|.|.
TGCAGTGCCACCGCTGAACCTCCATCTCTACCCACAGATACGCAGTATTTT
CSATAEPPSLPTDTQYF
>TRBJ2-5|TRBV20-1|few|.
TGCAGTGCTCTCAAGAGGGGATTAACGGAGACCCAGTACTTC
CSALKRGLTETQYF
>TRBJ2-5|TRBV6-2/TRBV6-3|once|.
TGTGCCAGCAGTACCGGACGGGCACTGTACCAAGAGACCCAGTACTTC
CASSTGRALYQETQYF
>TRBJ2-2|TRBV10-1|.|TRBD2
TGCGCCGCGGGGGACGAGAACACCGGGGAGCTGTTTTTT
CAAGDENTGELFF
>TRBJ2-4|TRBV12-3/TRBV12-4|.|.
TGTGCCAGCAGTTTGGCTAGCGTCCTAGGTGAGCAGTACTTC
CASSLASVLGEQYF